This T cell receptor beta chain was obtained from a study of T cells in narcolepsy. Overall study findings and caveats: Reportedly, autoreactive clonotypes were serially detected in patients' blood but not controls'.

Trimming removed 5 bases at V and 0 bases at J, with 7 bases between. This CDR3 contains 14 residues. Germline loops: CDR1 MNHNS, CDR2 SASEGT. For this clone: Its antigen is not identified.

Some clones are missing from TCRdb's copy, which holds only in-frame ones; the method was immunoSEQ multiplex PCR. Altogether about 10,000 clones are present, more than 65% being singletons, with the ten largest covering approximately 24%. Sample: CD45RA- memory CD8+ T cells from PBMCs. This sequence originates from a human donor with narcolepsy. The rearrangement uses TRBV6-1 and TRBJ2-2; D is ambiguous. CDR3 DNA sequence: TGTGCCAGCAGTTATGGGGCGAACACCGGGGAGCTGTTTTTT. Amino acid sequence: CASSYGANTGELFF.